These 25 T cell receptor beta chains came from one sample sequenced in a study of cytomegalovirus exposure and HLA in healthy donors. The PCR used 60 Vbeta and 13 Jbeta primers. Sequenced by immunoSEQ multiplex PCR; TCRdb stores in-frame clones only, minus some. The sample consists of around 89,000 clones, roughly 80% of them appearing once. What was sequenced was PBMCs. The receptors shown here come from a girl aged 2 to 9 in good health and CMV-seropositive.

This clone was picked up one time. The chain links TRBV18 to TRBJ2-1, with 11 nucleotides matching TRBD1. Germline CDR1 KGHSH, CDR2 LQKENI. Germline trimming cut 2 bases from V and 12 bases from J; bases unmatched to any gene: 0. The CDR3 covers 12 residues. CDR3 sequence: CASSPGTGGQFF. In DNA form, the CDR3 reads TGTGCCAGCTCACCAGGGACAGGGGGGCAGTTCTTC.

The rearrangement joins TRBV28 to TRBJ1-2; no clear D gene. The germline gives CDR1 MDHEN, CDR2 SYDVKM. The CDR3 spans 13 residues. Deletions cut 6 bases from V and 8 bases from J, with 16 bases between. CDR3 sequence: CASSMTGVSGYTF. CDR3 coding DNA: TGTGCCAGCAGCATGACCGGGGTGAGCGGCTACACCTTC.

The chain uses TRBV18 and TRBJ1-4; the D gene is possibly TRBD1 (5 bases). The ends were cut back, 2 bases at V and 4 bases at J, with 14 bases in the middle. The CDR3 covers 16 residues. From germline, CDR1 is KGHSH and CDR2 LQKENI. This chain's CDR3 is CASSPSWGRVNEKLFF. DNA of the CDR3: TGTGCCAGCTCACCATCCTGGGGCAGGGTTAATGAAAAACTGTTTTTT.

CDR3: CASSLSGSRGGYEKLFF. Written as DNA, the CDR3 is TGTGCCAGCAGTTTATCAGGATCGCGTGGGGGGTATGAAAAACTGTTTTTT. The gene calls are TRBV28 and TRBJ1-4; D perhaps matches TRBD1 (5 bases). Trimming removed 1 base from V and 6 bases from J, with 18 bases in between. In germline, CDR1 is MDHEN, CDR2 SYDVKM. The CDR3 contains 17 residues.

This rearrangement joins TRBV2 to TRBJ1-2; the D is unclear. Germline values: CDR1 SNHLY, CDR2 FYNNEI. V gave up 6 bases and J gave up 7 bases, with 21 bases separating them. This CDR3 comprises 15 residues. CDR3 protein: CASSLDGIPSFGYTF. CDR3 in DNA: TGTGCCAGCAGCCTAGACGGGATCCCGTCCTTTGGCTACACCTTC. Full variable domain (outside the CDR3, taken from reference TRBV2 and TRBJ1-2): EPEVTQTPSHQVTQMGQEVILRCVPISNHLYFYWYRQILGQKVEFLVSFYNNEISEKSEIFDDQFSVERPDGSNFTLKIRSTKLEDSAMYFCASSLDGIPSFGYTFGSGTRLTVV.

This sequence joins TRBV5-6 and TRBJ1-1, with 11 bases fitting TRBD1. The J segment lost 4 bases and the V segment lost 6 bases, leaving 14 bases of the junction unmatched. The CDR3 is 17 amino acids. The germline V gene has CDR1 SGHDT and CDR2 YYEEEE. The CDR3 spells CASNPVGTGGRSTEAFF. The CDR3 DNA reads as TGTGCCAGCAACCCCGTAGGGACAGGGGGAAGGAGCACTGAAGCTTTCTTT.

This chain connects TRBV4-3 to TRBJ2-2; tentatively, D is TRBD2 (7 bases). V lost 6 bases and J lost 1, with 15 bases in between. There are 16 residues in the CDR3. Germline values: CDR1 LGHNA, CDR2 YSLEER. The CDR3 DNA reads TGCGCCAGCAGACCAGGGGTAGCGGGGAACACCGGGGAGCTGTTTTTT. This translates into CASRPGVAGNTGELFF.

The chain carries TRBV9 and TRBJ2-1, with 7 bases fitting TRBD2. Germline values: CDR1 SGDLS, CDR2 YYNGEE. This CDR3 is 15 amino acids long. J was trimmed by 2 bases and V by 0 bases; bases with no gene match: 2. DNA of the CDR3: TGTGCCAGCAGCGTAGCCGGGACTACCTACAATGAGCAGTTCTTC. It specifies CASSVAGTTYNEQFF.

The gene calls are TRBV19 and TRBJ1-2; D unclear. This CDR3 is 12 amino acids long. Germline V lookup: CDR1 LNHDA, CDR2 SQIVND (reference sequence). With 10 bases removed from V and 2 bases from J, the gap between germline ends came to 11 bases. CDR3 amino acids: CATTPGNYGYTF. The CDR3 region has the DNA TGTGCCACTACCCCCGGGAACTATGGCTACACCTTC.

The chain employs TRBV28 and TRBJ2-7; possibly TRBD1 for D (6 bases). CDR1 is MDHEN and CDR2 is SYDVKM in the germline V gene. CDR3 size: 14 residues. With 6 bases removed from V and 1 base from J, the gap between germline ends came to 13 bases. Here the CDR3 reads CASSSPTGSYEQYF. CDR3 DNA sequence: TGTGCCAGCAGCTCACCGACAGGATCCTACGAGCAGTACTTC.

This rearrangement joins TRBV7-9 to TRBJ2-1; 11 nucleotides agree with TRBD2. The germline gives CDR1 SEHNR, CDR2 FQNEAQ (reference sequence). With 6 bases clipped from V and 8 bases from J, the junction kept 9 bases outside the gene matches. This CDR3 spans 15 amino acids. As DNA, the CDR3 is TGTGCCAGCAGGAACCCCCGACTAGCGGGATATGAGCAGTTCTTC. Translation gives CASRNPRLAGYEQFF. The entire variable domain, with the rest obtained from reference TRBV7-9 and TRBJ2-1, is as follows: DTGVSQNPRHKITKRGQNVTFRCDPISEHNRLYWYRQTLGQGPEFLTYFQNEAQLEKSRLLSDRFSAERPKGSFSTLEIQRTEQGDSAMYLCASRNPRLAGYEQFFGPGTRLTVL.

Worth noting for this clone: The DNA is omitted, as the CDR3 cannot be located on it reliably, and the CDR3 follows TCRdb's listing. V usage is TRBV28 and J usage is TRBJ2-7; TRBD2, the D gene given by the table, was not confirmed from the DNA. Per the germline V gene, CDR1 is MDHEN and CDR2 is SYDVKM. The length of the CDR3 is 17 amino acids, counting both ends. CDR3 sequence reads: CASSSSGAGLSNYEQYF.

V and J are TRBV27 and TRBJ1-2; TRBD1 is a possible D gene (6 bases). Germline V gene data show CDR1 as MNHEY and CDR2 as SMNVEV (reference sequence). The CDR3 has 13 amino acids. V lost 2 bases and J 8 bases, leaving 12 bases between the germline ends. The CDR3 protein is CASSLNRASGYTF. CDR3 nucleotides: TGTGCCAGCAGTTTAAACAGGGCGTCCGGCTACACCTTC.

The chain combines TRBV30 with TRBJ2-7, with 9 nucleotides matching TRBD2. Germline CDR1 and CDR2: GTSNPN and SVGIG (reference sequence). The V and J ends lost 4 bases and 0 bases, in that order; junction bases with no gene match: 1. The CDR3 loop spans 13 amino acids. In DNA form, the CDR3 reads TGTGCCTGGACTAGCGGGGTCTCCTACGAGCAGTACTTC. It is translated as CAWTSGVSYEQYF.

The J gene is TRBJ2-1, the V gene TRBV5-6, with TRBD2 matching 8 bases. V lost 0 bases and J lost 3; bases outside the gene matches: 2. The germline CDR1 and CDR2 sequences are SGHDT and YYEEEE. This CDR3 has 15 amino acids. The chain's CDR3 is CASSLGGRLYNEQFF. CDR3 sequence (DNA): TGTGCCAGCAGCTTGGGCGGGAGGCTCTACAATGAGCAGTTCTTC.

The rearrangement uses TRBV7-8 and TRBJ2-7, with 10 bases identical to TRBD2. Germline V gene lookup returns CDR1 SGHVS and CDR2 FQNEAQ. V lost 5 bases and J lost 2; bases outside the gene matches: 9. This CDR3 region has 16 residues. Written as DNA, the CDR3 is TGTGCCAGCAGCCTCCCGGGGCTAGCGGGAGCCTACGAGCAGTACTTC. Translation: CASSLPGLAGAYEQYF.

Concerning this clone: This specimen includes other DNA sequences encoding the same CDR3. CDR3 in amino acids: CASSFTGGTEAFF. The DNA for the CDR3 is TGCGCCAGCAGCTTCACAGGGGGCACTGAAGCTTTCTTT. The rearrangement joins TRBV5-1 to TRBJ1-1; 8 bases map to TRBD1. The CDR3 covers 13 residues. The J segment lost 4 bases and the V segment lost 2 bases, leaving 1 base of the junction unmatched. In germline, CDR1 is SGHRS, CDR2 YFSETQ.

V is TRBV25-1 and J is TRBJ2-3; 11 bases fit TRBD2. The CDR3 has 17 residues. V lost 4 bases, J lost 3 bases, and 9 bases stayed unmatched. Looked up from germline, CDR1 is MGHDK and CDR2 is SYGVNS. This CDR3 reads CASSARVAGGGTDTQYF. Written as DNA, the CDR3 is TGTGCCAGCAGTGCACGAGTAGCGGGAGGGGGAACAGATACGCAGTATTTT.

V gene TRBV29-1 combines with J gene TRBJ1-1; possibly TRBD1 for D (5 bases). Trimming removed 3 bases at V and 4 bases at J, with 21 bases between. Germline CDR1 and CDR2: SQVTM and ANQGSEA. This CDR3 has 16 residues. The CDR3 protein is CSVEARATQVGTEAFF. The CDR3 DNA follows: TGCAGCGTTGAGGCCAGGGCAACACAGGTGGGCACTGAAGCTTTCTTT. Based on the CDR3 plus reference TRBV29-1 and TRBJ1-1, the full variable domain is SAVISQKPSRDICQRGTSLTIQCQVDSQVTMMFWYRQQPGQSLTLIATANQGSEATYESGFVIDKFPISRPNLTFSTLTVSNMSPEDSSIYLCSVEARATQVGTEAFFGQGTRLTVV.

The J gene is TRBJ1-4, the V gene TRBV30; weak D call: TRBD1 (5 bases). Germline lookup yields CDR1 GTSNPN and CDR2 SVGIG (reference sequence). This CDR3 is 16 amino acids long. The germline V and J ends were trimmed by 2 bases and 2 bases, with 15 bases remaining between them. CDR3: CAWSILAGRTNEKLFF. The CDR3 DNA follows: TGTGCCTGGAGTATTCTGGCAGGGAGGACTAATGAAAAACTGTTTTTT.

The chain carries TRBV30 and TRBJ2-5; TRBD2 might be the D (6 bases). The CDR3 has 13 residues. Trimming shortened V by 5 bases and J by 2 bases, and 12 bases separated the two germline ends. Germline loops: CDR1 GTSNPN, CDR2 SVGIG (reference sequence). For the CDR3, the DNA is TGTGCCTGGCGGACGGGAGCTCAAGAGACCCAGTACTTC. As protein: CAWRTGAQETQYF.

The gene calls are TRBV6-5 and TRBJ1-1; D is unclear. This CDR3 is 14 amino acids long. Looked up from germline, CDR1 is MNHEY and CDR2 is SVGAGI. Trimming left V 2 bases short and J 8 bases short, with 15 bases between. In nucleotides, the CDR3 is TGTGCCAGCAGTTACAGCGAAGGCAGCAGAGAAGCTTTCTTT. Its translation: CASSYSEGSREAFF.

The CDR3 region has the DNA TGTGCCAGCAGCGTAGAGTCAGGGTCGACCGGGGAGCTGTTTTTT. It specifies CASSVESGSTGELFF. The chain recombines TRBV9 with TRBJ2-2; D is perhaps TRBD1 (5 bases). CDR1 SGDLS and CDR2 YYNGEE come from the germline V gene. V was cut by 0 bases and J by 5 bases, with 11 bases left in between. CDR3 length: 15 residues.

The chain's CDR3 is CASVPSGSLNEQFF. The DNA of the CDR3 is TGTGCCAGCGTCCCTAGCGGGAGTTTAAATGAGCAGTTCTTC. V and J are TRBV7-6 and TRBJ2-1; 10 bases are shared with TRBD2. CDR1 SGHVS and CDR2 FNYEAQ come from the germline V gene. This CDR3 is 14 amino acids long. Trimming removed 8 bases from V and 7 bases from J; junction bases left unmatched: 8. Combining the CDR3 with reference TRBV7-6 and TRBJ2-1 gives the whole variable domain GAGVSQSPRYKVTKRGQDVALRCDPISGHVSLYWYRQALGQGPEFLTYFNYEAQQDKSGLPNDRFSAERPEGSISTLTIQRTEQRDSAMYRCASVPSGSLNEQFFGPGTRLTVL.

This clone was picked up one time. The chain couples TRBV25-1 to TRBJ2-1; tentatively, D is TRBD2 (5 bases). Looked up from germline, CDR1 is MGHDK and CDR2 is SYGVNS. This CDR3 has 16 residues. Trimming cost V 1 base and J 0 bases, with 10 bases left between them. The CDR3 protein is CASSESERTSYNEQFF. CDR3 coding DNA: TGTGCCAGCAGTGAATCAGAGCGGACCTCCTACAATGAGCAGTTCTTC.